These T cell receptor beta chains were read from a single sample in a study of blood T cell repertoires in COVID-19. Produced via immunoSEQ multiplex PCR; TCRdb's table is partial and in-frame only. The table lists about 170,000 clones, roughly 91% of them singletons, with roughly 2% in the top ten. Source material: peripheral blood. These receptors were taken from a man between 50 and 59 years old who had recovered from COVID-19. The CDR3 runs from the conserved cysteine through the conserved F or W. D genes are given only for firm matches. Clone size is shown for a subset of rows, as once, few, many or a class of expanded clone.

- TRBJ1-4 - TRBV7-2 CASSLDGGNGPSEKLFF TGTGCCAGCAGCTTAGATGGGGGGAACGGACCTAGTGAAAAACTGTTTTTT
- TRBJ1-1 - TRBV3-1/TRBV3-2 CASSQPQPGATEAFF TGTGCCAGCAGCCAACCCCAGCCAGGGGCCACTGAAGCTTTCTTT
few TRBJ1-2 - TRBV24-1 CATSGTGPDYGYTF TGTGCCACCAGTGGTACAGGGCCAGACTATGGCTACACCTTC
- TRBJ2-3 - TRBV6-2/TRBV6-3 CASSYSSGSTDTQYF TGTGCCAGCAGTTACTCGAGCGGGAGCACAGATACGCAGTATTTT
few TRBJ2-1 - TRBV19 CASSIGHGDEQFF TGTGCCAGTAGTATTGGTCACGGGGATGAGCAGTTCTTC
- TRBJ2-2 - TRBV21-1 CASTLQGADTGELFF TGTGCCAGCACCCTCCAGGGGGCGGACACCGGGGAGCTGTTTTTT
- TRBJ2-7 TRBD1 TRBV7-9 CASSTDRGQHEQYF TGTGCCAGCAGCACGGACAGGGGGCAGCACGAGCAGTACTTC
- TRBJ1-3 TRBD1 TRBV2 CASSERQGKGNTIYF TGTGCCAGCAGCGAGAGACAGGGCAAAGGAAACACCATATATTTT
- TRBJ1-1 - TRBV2 CASGSRTGRGNTEAFF TGTGCCAGCGGGTCTAGAACAGGGAGGGGGAACACTGAAGCTTTCTTT
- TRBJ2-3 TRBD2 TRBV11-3 CASSLFGGAGDTQYF TGTGCCAGCAGCTTATTCGGGGGGGCAGGTGATACGCAGTATTTT
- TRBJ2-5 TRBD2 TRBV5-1 CASSPGLARGAQYF TGCGCCAGCAGCCCGGGACTAGCGAGGGGGGCCCAGTACTTC
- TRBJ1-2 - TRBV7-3 CASSLMQGPNYGYTF TGTGCCAGCAGCTTAATGCAGGGCCCCAATTATGGCTACACCTTC
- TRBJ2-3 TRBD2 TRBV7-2 CASSPGLAGPDTQYF TGTGCCAGCAGCCCTGGACTAGCGGGACCAGATACGCAGTATTTT
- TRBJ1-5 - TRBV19 CASRPVRSGSHQPQHF TGTGCCAGTAGGCCGGTGCGTTCGGGGTCCCATCAGCCCCAGCATTTT
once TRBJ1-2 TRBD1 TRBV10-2 CASSPGQTNYGYTF TGCGCCAGCAGCCCGGGACAGACTAACTATGGCTACACCTTC
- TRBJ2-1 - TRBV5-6 CASSFGGGNEQFF TGTGCCAGCAGCTTTGGGGGCGGCAATGAGCAGTTCTTC
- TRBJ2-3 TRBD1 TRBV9 CASSVDQGAPTDTQYF TGTGCCAGCAGCGTAGACCAGGGGGCCCCCACAGATACGCAGTATTTT
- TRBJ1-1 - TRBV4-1 CASSQGQWGPITEAFF TGCGCCAGCAGCCAAGGTCAATGGGGGCCGATCACTGAAGCTTTCTTT
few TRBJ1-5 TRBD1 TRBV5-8 CASSFGQGYQPQHF TGTGCCAGCAGCTTTGGACAGGGGTATCAGCCCCAGCATTTT
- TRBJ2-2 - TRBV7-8 CANQRGSNTGELFF TGTGCCAATCAAAGGGGATCGAACACCGGGGAGCTGTTTTTT
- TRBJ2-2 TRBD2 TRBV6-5 CASSYGGRNTGELFF TGTGCCAGCAGTTACGGCGGGAGGAACACCGGGGAGCTGTTTTTT
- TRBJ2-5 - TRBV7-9 CASSSTSTRETQYF TGTGCCAGCAGCTCGACTAGTACCCGAGAGACCCAGTACTTC
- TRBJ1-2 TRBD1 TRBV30 CAWSRGQVRGYTF TGTGCCTGGAGTAGGGGACAGGTCCGGGGCTACACCTTC
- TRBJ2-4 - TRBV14 CASSLGGAKNIQYF TGTGCCAGCAGCTTGGGAGGAGCCAAAAACATTCAGTACTTC
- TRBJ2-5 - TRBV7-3 CASSLNGETQYF TGTGCCAGCAGCTTAAACGGGGAGACCCAGTACTTC
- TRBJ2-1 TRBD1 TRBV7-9 CASSLGTGSYNEQFF TGTGCCAGCAGTCTCGGGACAGGCTCCTACAATGAGCAGTTCTTC
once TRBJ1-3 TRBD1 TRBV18 CASPLQGASGNTIYF TGTGCCAGCCCCTTACAGGGGGCAAGTGGAAACACCATATATTTT
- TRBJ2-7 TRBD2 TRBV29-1 CSVDLAGLAGDQQYF TGCAGCGTTGATCTCGCGGGACTAGCGGGAGATCAGCAGTACTTC
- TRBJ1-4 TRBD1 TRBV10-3 CATWTGGRGEKLFF TGTGCCACCTGGACAGGGGGCCGGGGTGAAAAACTGTTTTTT